Listed below are T cell receptor beta chains from one sample, sequenced in a study of shared clonotypes between healthy human individuals. TCRdb's copy holds only in-frame clones and misses some; the assay was immunoSEQ multiplex PCR. The table has under 2,000,000 clones, over 85% seen once. The sequencing input was naive CD8+ T cells sorted from blood. The receptor source for this set is a man between 18 and 35 years old in good health. CDR3s include the opening cysteine and the closing phenylalanine or tryptophan. Each record gives: D gene, J gene, V gene, CDR3 protein, CDR3 DNA. D genes are given only for firm matches.

d_gene: NA; j_gene: TRBJ2-1; v_gene: TRBV11-2; CDR3aa: CASSLGLSSYNEQFF; CDR3nt: TGTGCCAGCAGCTTAGGCCTGAGCTCCTACAATGAGCAGTTCTTC
d_gene: NA; j_gene: TRBJ1-1; v_gene: TRBV27; CDR3aa: CASSLSKYTEAFF; CDR3nt: TGTGCCAGCAGTTTATCGAAGTACACTGAAGCTTTCTTT
d_gene: NA; j_gene: TRBJ1-1; v_gene: TRBV27; CDR3aa: CASSLQANTEAFF; CDR3nt: TGTGCCAGCAGTCTTCAGGCAAACACTGAAGCTTTCTTT
d_gene: NA; j_gene: TRBJ2-2; v_gene: TRBV19; CDR3aa: CASIRRSTGELFF; CDR3nt: TGTGCCAGTATCCGGCGGAGCACCGGGGAGCTGTTTTTT
d_gene: NA; j_gene: TRBJ1-1; v_gene: TRBV30; CDR3aa: CAWLTGLAEAFF; CDR3nt: TGTGCCTGGCTTACAGGGTTGGCTGAAGCTTTCTTT
d_gene: NA; j_gene: TRBJ2-7; v_gene: TRBV2; CDR3aa: CASLDSGETWTEQYF; CDR3nt: TGTGCCAGCCTTGATTCGGGCGAGACCTGGACCGAGCAGTACTTC
d_gene: TRBD2; j_gene: TRBJ2-3; v_gene: TRBV5-1; CDR3aa: CASSPGLAGTDTQYF; CDR3nt: TGCGCCAGCAGCCCGGGACTAGCGGGAACAGATACGCAGTATTTT
d_gene: NA; j_gene: TRBJ2-7; v_gene: TRBV11-2; CDR3aa: CASSWQGREQYF; CDR3nt: TGTGCCAGCAGCTGGCAGGGACGTGAGCAGTACTTC
d_gene: NA; j_gene: TRBJ2-7; v_gene: TRBV6-5; CDR3aa: CATTIGNEQYF; CDR3nt: TGTGCCACCACAATTGGAAACGAGCAGTACTTC
d_gene: NA; j_gene: TRBJ2-1; v_gene: TRBV4-1; CDR3aa: CASSQVGGNEQFF; CDR3nt: TGCGCCAGCAGCCAAGTTGGGGGCAATGAGCAGTTCTTC